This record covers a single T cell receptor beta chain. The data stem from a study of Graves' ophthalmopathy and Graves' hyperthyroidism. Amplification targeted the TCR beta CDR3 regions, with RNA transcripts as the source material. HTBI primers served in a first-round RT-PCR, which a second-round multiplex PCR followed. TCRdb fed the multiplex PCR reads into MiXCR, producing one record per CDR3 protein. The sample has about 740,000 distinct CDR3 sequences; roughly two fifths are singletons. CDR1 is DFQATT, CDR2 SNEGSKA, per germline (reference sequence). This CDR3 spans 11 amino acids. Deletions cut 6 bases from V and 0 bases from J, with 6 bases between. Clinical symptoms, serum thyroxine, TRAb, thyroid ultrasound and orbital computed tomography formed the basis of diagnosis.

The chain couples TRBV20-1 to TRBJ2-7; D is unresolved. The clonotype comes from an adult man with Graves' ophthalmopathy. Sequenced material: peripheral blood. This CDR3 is CSAPDSYEQYF. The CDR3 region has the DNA TGCAGTGCGCCGGACTCCTACGAGCAGTACTTC.